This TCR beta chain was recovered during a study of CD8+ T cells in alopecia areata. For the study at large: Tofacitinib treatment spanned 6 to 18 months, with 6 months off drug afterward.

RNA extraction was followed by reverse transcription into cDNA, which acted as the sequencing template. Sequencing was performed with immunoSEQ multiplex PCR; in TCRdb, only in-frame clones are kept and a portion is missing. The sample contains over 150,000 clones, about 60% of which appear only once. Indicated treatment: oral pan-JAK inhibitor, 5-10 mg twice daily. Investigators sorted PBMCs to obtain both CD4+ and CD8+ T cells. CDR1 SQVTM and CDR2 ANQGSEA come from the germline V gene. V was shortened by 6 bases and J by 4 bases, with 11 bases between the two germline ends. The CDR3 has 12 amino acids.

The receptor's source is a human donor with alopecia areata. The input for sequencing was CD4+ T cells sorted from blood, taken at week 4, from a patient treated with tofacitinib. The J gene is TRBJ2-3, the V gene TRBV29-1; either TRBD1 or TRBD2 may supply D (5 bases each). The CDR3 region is CSVGVEADTQYF. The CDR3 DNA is TGCAGCGTGGGGGTGGAGGCAGATACGCAGTATTTT.